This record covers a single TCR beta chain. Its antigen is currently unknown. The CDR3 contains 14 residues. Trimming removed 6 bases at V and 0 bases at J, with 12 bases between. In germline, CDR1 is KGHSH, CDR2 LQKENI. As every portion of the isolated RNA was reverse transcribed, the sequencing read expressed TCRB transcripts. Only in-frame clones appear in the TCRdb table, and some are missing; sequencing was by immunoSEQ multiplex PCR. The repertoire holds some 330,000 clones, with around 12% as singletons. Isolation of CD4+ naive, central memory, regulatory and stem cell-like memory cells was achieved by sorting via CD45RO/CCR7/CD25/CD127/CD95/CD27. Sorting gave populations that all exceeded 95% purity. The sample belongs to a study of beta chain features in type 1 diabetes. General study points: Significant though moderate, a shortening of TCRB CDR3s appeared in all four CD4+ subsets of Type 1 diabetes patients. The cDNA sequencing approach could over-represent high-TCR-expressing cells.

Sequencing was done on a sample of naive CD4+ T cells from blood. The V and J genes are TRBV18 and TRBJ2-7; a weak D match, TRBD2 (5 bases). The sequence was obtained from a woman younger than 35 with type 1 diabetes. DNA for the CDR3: TGTGCCAGCTCGGGAGCACCCTCCTCCTACGAGCAGTACTTC. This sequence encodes CASSGAPSSYEQYF. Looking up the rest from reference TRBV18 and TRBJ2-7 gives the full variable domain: NAGVMQNPRHLVRRRGQEARLRCSPMKGHSHVYWYRQLPEEGLKFMVYLQKENIIDESGMPKERFSAEFPKEGPSILRIQQVVRGDSAAYFCASSGAPSSYEQYFGPGTRLTVT.